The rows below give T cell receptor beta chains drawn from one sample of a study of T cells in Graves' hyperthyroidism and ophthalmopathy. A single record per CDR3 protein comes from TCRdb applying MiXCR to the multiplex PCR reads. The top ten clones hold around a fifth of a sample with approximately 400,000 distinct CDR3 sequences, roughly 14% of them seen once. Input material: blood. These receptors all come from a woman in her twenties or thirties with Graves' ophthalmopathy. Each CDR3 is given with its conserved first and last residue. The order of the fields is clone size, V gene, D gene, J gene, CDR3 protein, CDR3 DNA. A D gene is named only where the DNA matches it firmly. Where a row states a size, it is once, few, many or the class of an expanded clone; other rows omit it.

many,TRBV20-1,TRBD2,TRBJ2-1,CSARSPGGGRYNEQFF,TGCAGTGCTAGAAGCCCCGGGGGCGGGAGGTACAATGAGCAGTTCTTC
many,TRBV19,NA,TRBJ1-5,CASSPTGGGGQPQHF,TGTGCCAGTAGTCCGACTGGCGGGGGGGGTCAGCCCCAGCATTTT
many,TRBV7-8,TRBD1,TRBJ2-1,CASSPRPTGARGDEQFF,TGTGCCAGCAGCCCTAGGCCCACAGGGGCGAGAGGGGATGAGCAGTTCTTC
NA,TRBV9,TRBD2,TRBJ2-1,CASSPATSGYNEQFF,TGTGCCAGCAGCCCAGCGACTAGCGGATACAATGAGCAGTTCTTC
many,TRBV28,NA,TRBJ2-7,CASSLFPTRGSGINRFEQYF,TGTGCCAGCAGTTTATTCCCGACGCGAGGAAGTGGAATAAACCGGTTTGAGCAGTACTTC
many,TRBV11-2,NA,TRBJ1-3,CASSLGGNTIYF,TGTGCCAGCAGCCTAGGAGGAAACACCATATATTTT
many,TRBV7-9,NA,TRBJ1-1,CASSLVGLLAEAFF,TGTGCCAGCAGCTTAGTTGGGCTACTCGCTGAAGCTTTCTTT
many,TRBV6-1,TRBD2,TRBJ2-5,CASSEVSGNQETQYF,TGTGCCAGCAGTGAAGTTAGCGGGAATCAAGAGACCCAGTACTTC
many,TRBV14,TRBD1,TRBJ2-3,CASSPDRGGTDTQYF,TGTGCCAGCAGCCCGGACAGGGGCGGCACAGATACGCAGTATTTT
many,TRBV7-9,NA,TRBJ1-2,CASSLGLGSQANYGYTF,TGTGCCAGCAGCTTAGGTTTGGGGTCCCAGGCCAACTATGGCTACACCTTC
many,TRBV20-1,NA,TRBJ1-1,CSAPGPRLRWNTEAFF,TGCAGTGCCCCGGGGCCCCGCCTAAGGTGGAACACTGAAGCTTTCTTT
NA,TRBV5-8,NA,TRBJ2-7,CASSRTFSLPPEQYF,TGTGCCAGCAGCCGCACCTTTTCCCTGCCGCCGGAGCAGTACTTC
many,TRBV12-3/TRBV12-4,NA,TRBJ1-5,CASTPTRDQPQHF,TGTGCCAGCACCCCCACCCGGGATCAGCCCCAGCATTTT
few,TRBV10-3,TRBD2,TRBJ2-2,CAISEKRGAFTGELFF,TGTGCCATCAGTGAGAAGCGGGGGGCCTTCACCGGGGAGCTGTTTTTT
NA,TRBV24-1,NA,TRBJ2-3,CATSAEATSTDTQYF,TGTGCCACCAGTGCGGAGGCCACTAGCACAGATACGCAGTATTTT
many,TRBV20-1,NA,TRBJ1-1,CSADRLDTEAFF,TGCAGTGCTGACAGGCTGGACACTGAAGCTTTCTTT
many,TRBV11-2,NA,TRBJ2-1,CASSLVLPYNEQFF,TGTGCCAGCAGCTTAGTTCTCCCCTACAATGAGCAGTTCTTC
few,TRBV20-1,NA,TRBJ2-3,CSASPRDAKSTDTQYF,TGCAGTGCTAGTCCCCGAGACGCGAAAAGCACAGATACGCAGTATTTT
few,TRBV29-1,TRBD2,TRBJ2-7,CSVDGRGGTSYEQYF,TGCAGCGTTGACGGGAGGGGGGGGACTTCCTACGAGCAGTACTTC
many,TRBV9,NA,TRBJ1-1,CASSGGGNTEAFF,TGTGCCAGCAGTGGCGGTGGGAACACTGAAGCTTTCTTT
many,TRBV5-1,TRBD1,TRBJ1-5,CASTPSRDRGPGNQPQHF,TGCGCCAGCACTCCGTCCCGGGACAGGGGGCCTGGCAATCAGCCCCAGCATTTT
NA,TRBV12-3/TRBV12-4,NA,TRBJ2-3,CASSFAQGTDTQYF,TGTGCCAGCAGTTTCGCACAAGGTACAGATACGCAGTATTTT
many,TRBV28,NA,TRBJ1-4,CASSLILATNEKLFF,TGTGCCAGCAGTTTAATACTGGCAACTAATGAAAAACTGTTTTTT
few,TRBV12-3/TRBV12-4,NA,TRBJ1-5,CASSFHRPNQPQHF,TGTGCCAGCAGTTTTCACAGGCCCAATCAGCCCCAGCATTTT
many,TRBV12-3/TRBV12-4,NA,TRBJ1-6,CASSNGVRASPLHF,TGTGCCAGCTCAAATGGGGTCAGGGCTTCACCCCTCCACTTT
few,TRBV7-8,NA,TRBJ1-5,CASSGENQPQHF,TGTGCCAGCAGCGGTGAAAATCAGCCCCAGCATTTT
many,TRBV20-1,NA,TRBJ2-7,CSATGPTYEQYF,TGCAGTGCCACAGGGCCCACCTACGAGCAGTACTTC
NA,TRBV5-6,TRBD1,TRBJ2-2,CASSLVSGQENTGELFF,TGTGCCAGCAGCTTGGTCTCAGGACAGGAAAACACCGGGGAGCTGTTTTTT
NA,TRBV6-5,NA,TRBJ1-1,CASSYLGRNTEAFF,TGTGCCAGCAGTTACTTGGGGAGGAACACTGAAGCTTTCTTT
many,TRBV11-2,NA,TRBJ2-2,CASSIGGGGTAGANTGELFF,TGTGCCAGCAGCATAGGCGGAGGAGGGACAGCGGGTGCGAACACCGGGGAGCTGTTTTTT
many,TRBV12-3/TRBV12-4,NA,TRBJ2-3,CASSPGAGYTDTQYF,TGTGCCAGCAGCCCGGGGGCGGGATACACAGATACGCAGTATTTT
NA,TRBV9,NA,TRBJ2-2,CASSGPVATGELFF,TGTGCCAGCAGCGGCCCGGTAGCGACCGGGGAGCTGTTTTTT
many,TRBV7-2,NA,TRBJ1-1,CASSSLVNRDNTEAFF,TGTGCCAGCAGCTCTTTAGTAAACAGGGATAATACTGAAGCTTTCTTT
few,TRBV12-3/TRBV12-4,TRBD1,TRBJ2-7,CASSDRGSGEQYF,TGTGCCAGCAGTGACAGGGGATCGGGCGAGCAGTACTTC
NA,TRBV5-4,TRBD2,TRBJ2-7,CASSPGLAGDLYEQYF,TGTGCCAGCAGCCCTGGACTAGCGGGCGATCTGTACGAGCAGTACTTC
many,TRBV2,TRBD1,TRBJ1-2,CASSSDRGKGYTF,TGTGCCAGCAGCTCCGACAGGGGCAAAGGCTACACCTTC
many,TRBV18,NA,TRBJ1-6,CASSPWVLGVNSPLHF,TGTGCCAGCTCCCCTTGGGTGTTAGGGGTGAATTCACCCCTCCACTTT
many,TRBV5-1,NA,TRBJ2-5,CASSLGTFGETQYF,TGCGCCAGCAGCTTGGGGACTTTCGGCGAGACCCAGTACTTC
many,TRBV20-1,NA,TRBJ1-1,CSLNVLTGTTNTEAFF,TGCAGTCTAAACGTACTCACCGGGACAACTAACACTGAAGCTTTCTTT
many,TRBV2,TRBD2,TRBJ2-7,CASEPTSGGTFSYEQYF,TGTGCCAGCGAGCCGACTAGCGGGGGGACTTTCTCCTACGAGCAGTACTTC
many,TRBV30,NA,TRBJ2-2,CAWSDRDTGELFF,TGTGCCTGGAGTGACAGGGACACCGGGGAGCTGTTTTTT
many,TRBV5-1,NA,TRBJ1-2,CASSPADRAYGYTF,TGCGCCAGCAGCCCGGCGGACAGAGCATATGGCTACACCTTC